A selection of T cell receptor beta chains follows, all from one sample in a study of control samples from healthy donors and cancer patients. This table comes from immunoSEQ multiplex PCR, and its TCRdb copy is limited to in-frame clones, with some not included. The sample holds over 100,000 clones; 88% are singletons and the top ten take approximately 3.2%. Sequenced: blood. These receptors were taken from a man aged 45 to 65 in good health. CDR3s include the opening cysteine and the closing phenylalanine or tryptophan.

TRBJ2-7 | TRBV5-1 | CASSLMGQAYYEQYF
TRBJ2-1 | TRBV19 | CASSMLAGEKMGEQFF
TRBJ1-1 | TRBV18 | CASSLPSTGGTEAFF
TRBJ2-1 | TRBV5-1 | CASSWTNNEQFF
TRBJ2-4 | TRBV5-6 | CASSLQSGGRDIQYF
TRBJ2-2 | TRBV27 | CATTAGGRNTGELFF
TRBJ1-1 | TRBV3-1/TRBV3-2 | CASSRDRAFVAFF
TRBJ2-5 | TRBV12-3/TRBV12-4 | CASSLTGTQYF
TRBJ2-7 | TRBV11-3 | CASSFWVSYEQYF
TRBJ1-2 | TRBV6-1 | CASTETGLGGYTF
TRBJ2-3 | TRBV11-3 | CASSLRRGGTDTQYF
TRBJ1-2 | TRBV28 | CASSARSNNYGYTF
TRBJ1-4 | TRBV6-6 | CASSSNEKLFF